This TCR beta chain emerged from a study of TIL therapy for anti-PD-1-resistant metastatic lung cancer. Sequencing used immunoSEQ v3. Using immunoSEQ multiplex PCR, the repertoire was profiled, and TCRdb retains in-frame clones only, with some absent. The repertoire holds 45,000 to 60,000 clones, around 80% seen once, with 4% to 6% in the top ten. Germline-derived CDR1 and CDR2 are SEHNR and FQNEAQ (reference sequence). Deletions cut 2 bases from V and 4 bases from J, with 8 bases between. The CDR3 covers 13 residues. As regards this clone: The antigen remains unidentified.

Whole-study results and caveats: Patients were highly selected, enriched for treatment-naive, never-smoker and oncogene-addicted cases.

Described time point: pre-treatment sample, taken before nivolumab and TIL therapy. This sample comprised blood, obtained at baseline. The rearrangement links TRBV7-9 to TRBJ1-2, with D hard to call. This TCR was sampled from a woman aged 25 to 80 with non-small cell lung cancer. CDR3 nucleotide sequence: TGTGCCAGCAGCTTATCGCTGACCTATGGCTACACCTTC. Translated, it gives CASSLSLTYGYTF.